This entry is about one T cell receptor beta chain. It lacks a known antigen. One junction end disagrees with the germline gene, perhaps due to a read error. The record originates from a study of blood T cells in healthy people across ages (dated by TCRdb to between 2015 and 2017). Study-wide context: Template switching captured roughly one uniquely barcoded TCR beta cDNA molecule per two T cells in model experiments. To track age-related changes in TCR beta repertoire diversity, the study relied on deep sequencing normalized with unique cDNA molecular identifiers. Donors were grouped into four age groups: young (average 16 years), middle-aged (around 39), aged (approximately 67) and long-lived (approximately 75). To avoid experimental bias, donors of different ages were distributed randomly across sequencing lanes. Using the same blood draw, the study looked at two additional independent replicas of 1 million unique cDNA reads for two donors, one aged 18 to 30 and the other aged 80 or older. General study outcomes and caveats: Total diversity estimates from one million sequenced T cells were considered lower bounds and underestimates. Observed TCR beta diversity correlated strongly with the percentage of naive T cells measured by flow cytometry. Compared with the aged group, the long-lived group had more naive CD4+ T cells, fewer expanded clones and increased TCR diversity, suggesting age selection. Bulk unsorted PBMC profiling prevented conclusive comparison of naive and antigen-experienced compartments. Because donor CMV infection status was unknown, age-related changes in expanded clonotypes were potentially confounded. As age increased, observed TCR beta diversity per million T cells dropped in a roughly linear way, and a significant reduction was already evident by age roughly 40.

For CDR1 and CDR2, the germline V gene lists MNHEY and SVGAGI. The CDR3 spans 14 residues, from the cysteine through the phenylalanine. CDR3 DNA only is kept here, 42 bases in frame from base 1. The library was produced with 5' RACE. The sample was run on an Illumina HiSeq 2500. A second PCR of about 6 to 12 cycles was run with a J-beta primer mix and a sample-barcoded 5' primer. A unique molecular identifier was introduced onto each TCR beta cDNA molecule by a template-switch 5' adaptor carrying 12 random nucleotides. Each sample yielded at least 2.5 million CDR3-containing paired-end reads. All of the RNA was converted into first-strand cDNA using the Mint cDNA synthesis kit, with a TRBC-specific oligonucleotide serving as the primer. Following uracil-DNA glycosylase treatment, all cDNA underwent a first 18-cycle PCR with the universal primers M1SS and BC2_uni_R. In the authors' own workflow: For normalization, 1 million high-quality reads, each with a distinct molecular identifier, were randomly selected from each sample. Reads sharing molecular identifiers were discarded rather than binned into consensus sequences. MiTCR, set to a Q25 quality threshold and the strictest error-elimination algorithm, was used for CDR3 identification, clonotype clustering and error correction. A nonparametric unseen species model with Euler transformation was used to estimate a lower bound on total TCR beta diversity. TCRdb reanalyzed the raw reads on its own, using fastp at Q25 for trimming and MiXCR for clone calling, and kept in-frame beta chains. CDR3 protein duplicates are merged, each entry listing the most common genes and DNA. The V and J calls here are based on TCRdb, not the publication. Present in this sample are roughly 700,000 distinct CDR3 sequences, less than 40% of which were seen just once. 15% of the sample rests with the top ten.

Donors were a few dozen systemically healthy Caucasian individuals from Russia aged roughly 6 to 100 years. Each donor gave around 9.8 milliliters of peripheral blood, collected into EDTA-treated Vacutainer tubes. PBMCs were isolated by Ficoll-Paque density-gradient centrifugation, with at least 7 million obtained per sample. Trizol reagent was used to extract total RNA from PBMCs, with at least 5.5 micrograms per sample. The percentages of naive CD45RAhigh/CD27high T cells were determined by flow cytometry on a PBMC aliquot from every donor. Sample: blood. The sequence joins TRBV6-5 to TRBJ1-5; 9 middle bases align to TRBD1. The sequence was collected from a woman aged 80 or older in good health. Donor details come from another sample of the same person, matched by shared clones. The DNA reads as follows: TGTGCCTGCAGGAGACAGGGGGGTGATCAGCCCCAGCATTTT. The encoded protein is CACRRQGGDQPQHF.